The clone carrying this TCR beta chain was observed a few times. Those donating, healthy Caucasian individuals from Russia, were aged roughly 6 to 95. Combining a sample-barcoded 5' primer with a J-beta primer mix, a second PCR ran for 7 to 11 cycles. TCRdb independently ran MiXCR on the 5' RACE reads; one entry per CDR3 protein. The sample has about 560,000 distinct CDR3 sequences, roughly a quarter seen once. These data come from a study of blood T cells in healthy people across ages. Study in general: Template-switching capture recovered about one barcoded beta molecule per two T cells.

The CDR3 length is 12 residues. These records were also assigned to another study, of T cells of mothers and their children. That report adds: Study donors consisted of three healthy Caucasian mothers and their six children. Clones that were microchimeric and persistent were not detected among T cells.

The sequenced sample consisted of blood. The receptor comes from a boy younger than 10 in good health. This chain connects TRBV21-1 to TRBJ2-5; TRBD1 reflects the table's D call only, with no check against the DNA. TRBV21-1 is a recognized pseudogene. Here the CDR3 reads CASSNPGQGQYF. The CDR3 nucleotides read TGTGCCAGCAGCAATCCCGGACAGGGCCAGTACTTC.